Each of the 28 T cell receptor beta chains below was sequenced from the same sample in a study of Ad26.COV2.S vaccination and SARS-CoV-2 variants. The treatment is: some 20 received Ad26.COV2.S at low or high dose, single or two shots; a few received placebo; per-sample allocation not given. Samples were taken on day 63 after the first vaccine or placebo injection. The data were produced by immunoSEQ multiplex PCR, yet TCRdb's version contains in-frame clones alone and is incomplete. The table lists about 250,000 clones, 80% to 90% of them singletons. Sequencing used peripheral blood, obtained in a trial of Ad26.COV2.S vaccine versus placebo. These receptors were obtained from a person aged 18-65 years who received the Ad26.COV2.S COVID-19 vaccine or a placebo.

In DNA, the CDR3 is TGTGCCAGCAGCTACCAGACGAACACTGAAGCTTTCTTT. Amino acid sequence: CASSYQTNTEAFF. The V and J genes are TRBV7-9 and TRBJ1-1, with no clear D. Looked up from germline, CDR1 is SEHNR and CDR2 is FQNEAQ (reference sequence). The CDR3 is made up of 13 amino acids. V was clipped by 4 bases and J by 1 base, with 7 bases between them.

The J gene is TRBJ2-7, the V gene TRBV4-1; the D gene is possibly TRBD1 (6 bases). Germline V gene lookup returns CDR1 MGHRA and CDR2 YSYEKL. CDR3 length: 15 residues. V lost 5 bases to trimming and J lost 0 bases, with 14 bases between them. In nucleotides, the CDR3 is TGCGCCAGCAGCGCGGGTCAGGGGAGCTCCTACGAGCAGTACTTC. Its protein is CASSAGQGSSYEQYF.

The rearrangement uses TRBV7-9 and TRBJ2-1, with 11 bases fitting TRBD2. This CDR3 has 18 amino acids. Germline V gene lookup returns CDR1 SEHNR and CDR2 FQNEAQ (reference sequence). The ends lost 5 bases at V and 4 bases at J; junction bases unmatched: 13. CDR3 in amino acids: CASSLIGRLAGLYNEQFF. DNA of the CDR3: TGTGCCAGCAGCCTAATAGGACGACTAGCGGGATTATACAATGAGCAGTTCTTC.

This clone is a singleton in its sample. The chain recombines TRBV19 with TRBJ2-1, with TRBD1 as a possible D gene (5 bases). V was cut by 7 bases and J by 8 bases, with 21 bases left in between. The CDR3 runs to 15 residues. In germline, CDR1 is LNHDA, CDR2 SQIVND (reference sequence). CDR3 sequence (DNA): TGTGCCAGTACCGAGCGACAGACCCGACCCGATGAGCAGTTCTTC. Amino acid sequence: CASTERQTRPDEQFF.

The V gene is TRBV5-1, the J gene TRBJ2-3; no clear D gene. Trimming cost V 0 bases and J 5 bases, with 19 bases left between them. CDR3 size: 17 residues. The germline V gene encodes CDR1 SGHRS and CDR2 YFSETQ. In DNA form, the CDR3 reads TGCGCCAGCAGCTTGGAACGGACGGGCCTAAAGGAAGATACGCAGTATTTT. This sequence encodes CASSLERTGLKEDTQYF.

The CDR3 loop reads CASSRTGEYGYTF. In DNA form, the CDR3 reads TGTGCCAGTAGTCGGACAGGGGAGTATGGCTACACCTTC. This sequence joins TRBV19 and TRBJ1-2; TRBD1 matches 9 bases. The junction had 3 bases not matched to a gene; V was cut back by 5 bases and J by 5 bases. The CDR3 runs 13 residues. The germline V gene has CDR1 LNHDA and CDR2 SQIVND (reference sequence).

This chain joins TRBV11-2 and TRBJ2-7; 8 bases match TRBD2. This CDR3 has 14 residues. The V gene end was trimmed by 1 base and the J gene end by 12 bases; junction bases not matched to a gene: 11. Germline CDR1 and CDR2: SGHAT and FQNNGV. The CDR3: CASSLGPLSGGMYF. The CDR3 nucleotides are TGTGCCAGCAGCTTAGGCCCTCTAAGCGGGGGTATGTACTTC.

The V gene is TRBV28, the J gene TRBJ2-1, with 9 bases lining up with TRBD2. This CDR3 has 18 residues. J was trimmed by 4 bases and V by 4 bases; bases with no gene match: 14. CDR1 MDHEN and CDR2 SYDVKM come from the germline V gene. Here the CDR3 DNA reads TGTGCCAGCAGTTCATCCTCGGCTAGCGGGGCCCCATACAATGAGCAGTTCTTC. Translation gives CASSSSSASGAPYNEQFF. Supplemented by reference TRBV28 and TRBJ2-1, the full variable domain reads DVKVTQSSRYLVKRTGEKVFLECVQDMDHENMFWYRQDPGLGLRLIYFSYDVKMKEKGDIPEGYSVSREKKERFSLILESASTNQTSMYLCASSSSSASGAPYNEQFFGPGTRLTVL.

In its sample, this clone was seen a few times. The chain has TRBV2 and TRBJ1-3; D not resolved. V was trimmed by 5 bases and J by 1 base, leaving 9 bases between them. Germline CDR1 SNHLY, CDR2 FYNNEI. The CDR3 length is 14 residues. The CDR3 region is CASSPDGSGNTIYF. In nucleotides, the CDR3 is TGTGCCAGCAGTCCCGACGGATCTGGAAACACCATATATTTT.

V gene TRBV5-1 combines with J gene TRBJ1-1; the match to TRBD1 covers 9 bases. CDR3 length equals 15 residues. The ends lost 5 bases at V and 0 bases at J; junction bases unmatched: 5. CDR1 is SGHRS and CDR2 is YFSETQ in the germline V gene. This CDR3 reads CASRPTGGMNTEAFF. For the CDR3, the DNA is TGCGCCAGCAGACCCACAGGGGGCATGAACACTGAAGCTTTCTTT. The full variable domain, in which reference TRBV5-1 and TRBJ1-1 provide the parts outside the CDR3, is KAGVTQTPRYLIKTRGQQVTLSCSPISGHRSVSWYQQTPGQGLQFLFEYFSETQRNKGNFPGRFSGRQFSNSRSEMNVSTLELGDSALYLCASRPTGGMNTEAFFGQGTRLTVV.

The DNA for the CDR3 is TGCGCCAGCAGTCAAACCCCCGTCCTATGGGCGGGTAGCAATCAGCCCCAGCATTTT. It codes for CASSQTPVLWAGSNQPQHF. The V and J genes are TRBV23-1 and TRBJ1-5; unclear D gene. TRBV23-1 is sorted into the ORF group, with uncertain function. The CDR3 extends over 19 amino acids. With 2 bases removed from V and 0 bases from J, the gap between germline ends came to 20 bases.

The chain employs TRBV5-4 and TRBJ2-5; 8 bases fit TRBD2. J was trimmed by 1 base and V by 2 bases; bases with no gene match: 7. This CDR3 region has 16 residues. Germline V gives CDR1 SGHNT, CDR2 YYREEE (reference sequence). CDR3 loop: CASSLGSSGRQETQYF. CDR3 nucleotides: TGTGCCAGCAGCTTAGGGTCTAGCGGGCGCCAAGAGACCCAGTACTTC.

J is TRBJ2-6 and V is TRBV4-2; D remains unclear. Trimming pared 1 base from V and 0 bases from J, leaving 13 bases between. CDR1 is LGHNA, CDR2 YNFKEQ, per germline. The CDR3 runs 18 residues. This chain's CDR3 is CASSQGGSQSSGANVLTF. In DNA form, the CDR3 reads TGTGCCAGCAGCCAAGGGGGTAGCCAGAGCTCTGGGGCCAACGTCCTGACTTTC.

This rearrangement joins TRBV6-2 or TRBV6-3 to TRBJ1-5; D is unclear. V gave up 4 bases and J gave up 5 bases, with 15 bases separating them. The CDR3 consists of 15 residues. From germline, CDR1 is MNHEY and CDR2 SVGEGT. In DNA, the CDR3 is TGTGCCAGCAGTTCACGGCGGGGAGGTGATCAGCCCCAGCATTTT. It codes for CASSSRRGGDQPQHF.

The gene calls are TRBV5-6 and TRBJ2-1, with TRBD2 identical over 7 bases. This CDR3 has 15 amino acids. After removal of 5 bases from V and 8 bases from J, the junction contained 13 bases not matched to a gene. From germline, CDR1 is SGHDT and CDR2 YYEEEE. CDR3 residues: CASRSRGRSRDEQFF. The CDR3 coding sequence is TGTGCCAGCAGGTCGCGGGGGAGGTCTAGGGATGAGCAGTTCTTC.

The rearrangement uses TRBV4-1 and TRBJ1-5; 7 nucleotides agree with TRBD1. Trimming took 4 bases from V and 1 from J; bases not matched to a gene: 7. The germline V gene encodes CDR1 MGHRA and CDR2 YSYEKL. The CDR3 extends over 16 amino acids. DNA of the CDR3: TGCGCCAGCAGCCGAAGGGGGCTGGGGAGCAATCAGCCCCAGCATTTT. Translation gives CASSRRGLGSNQPQHF.

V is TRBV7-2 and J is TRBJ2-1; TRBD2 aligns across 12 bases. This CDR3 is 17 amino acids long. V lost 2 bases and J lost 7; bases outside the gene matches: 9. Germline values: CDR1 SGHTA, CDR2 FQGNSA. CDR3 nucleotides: TGTGCCAGCAGCTTATTAAAGACTAGCGGGAGAACGAATGAGCAGTTCTTC. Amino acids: CASSLLKTSGRTNEQFF.

CDR3 residues: CASSQDLAGDGYTF. CDR3 nucleotide sequence: TGCGCCAGCAGCCAAGACTTGGCAGGGGATGGCTACACCTTC. V and J are TRBV4-1 and TRBJ1-2, with a possible D match to TRBD1 (6 bases). From germline, CDR1 is MGHRA and CDR2 YSYEKL. There are 14 residues in the CDR3. Trimming removed 0 bases at V and 6 bases at J, with 11 bases between.

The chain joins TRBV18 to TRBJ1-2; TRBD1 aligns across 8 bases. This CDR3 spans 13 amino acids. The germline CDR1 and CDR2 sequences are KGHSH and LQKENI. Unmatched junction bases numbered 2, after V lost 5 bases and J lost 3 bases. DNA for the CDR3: TGTGCCAGCTCAGAACAGGGGGACTATGGCTACACCTTC. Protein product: CASSEQGDYGYTF.

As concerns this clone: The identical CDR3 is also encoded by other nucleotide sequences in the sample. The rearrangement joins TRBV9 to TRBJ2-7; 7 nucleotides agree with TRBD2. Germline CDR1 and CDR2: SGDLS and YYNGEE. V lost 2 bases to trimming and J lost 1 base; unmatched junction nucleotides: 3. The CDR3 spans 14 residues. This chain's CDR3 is CASSVGGSSYEQYF. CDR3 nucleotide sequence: TGTGCCAGCAGCGTCGGGGGGTCGTCCTACGAGCAGTACTTC.

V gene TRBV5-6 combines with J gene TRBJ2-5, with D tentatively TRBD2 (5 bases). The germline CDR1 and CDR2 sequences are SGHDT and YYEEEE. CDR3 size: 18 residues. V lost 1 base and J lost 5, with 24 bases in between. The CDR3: CASSLRWGSEPKWETQYF. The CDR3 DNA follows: TGTGCCAGCAGCTTGCGTTGGGGTAGCGAACCCAAGTGGGAGACCCAGTACTTC.

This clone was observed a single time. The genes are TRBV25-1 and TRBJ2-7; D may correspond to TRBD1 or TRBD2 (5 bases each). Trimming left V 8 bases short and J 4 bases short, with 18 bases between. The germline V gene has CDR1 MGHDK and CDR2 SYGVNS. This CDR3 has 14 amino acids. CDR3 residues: CASSAPGARYEQYF. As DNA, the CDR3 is TGTGCCAGCTCCGCCCCCGGGGCGAGGTACGAGCAGTACTTC.

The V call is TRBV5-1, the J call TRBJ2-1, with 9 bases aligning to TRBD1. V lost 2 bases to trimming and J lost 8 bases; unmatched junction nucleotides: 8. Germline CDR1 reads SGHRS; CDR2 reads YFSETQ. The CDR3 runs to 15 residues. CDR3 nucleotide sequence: TGCGCCAGCAGCTTTAAGGGACAGGGTATTGATGAGCAGTTCTTC. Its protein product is CASSFKGQGIDEQFF.

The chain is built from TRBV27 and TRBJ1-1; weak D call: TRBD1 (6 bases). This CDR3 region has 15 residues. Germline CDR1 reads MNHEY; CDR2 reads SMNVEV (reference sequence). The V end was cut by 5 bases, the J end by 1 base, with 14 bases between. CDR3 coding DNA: TGTGCCAGCAGTCCGCAGGGGCAGGGGAACACTGAAGCTTTCTTT. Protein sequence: CASSPQGQGNTEAFF.

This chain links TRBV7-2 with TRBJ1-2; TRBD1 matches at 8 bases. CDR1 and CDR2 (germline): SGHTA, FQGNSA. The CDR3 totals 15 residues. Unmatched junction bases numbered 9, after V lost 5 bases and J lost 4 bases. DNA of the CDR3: TGTGCCAGCAGCACGCAACCAGGGGGCTTCTATGGCTACACCTTC. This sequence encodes CASSTQPGGFYGYTF.

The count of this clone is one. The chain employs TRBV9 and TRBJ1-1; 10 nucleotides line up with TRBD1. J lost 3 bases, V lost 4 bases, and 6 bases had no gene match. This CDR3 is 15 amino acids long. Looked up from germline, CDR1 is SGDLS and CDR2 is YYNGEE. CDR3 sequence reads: CASSLRTGGDTEAFF. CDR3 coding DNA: TGTGCCAGCAGCCTCCGGACAGGGGGGGACACTGAAGCTTTCTTT.

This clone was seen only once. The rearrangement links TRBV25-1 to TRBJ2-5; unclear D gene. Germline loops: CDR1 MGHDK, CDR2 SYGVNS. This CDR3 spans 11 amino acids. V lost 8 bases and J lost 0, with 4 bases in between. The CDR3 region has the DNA TGTGCCAGCGGCTACCAAGAGACCCAGTACTTC. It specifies CASGYQETQYF.

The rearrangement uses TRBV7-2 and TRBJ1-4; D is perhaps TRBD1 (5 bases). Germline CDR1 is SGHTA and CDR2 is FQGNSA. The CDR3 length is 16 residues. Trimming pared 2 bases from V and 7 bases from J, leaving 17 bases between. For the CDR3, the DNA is TGTGCCAGCAGCTTAAACGGGGCAGGGTGGGGTGAAAAACTGTTTTTT. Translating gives CASSLNGAGWGEKLFF.